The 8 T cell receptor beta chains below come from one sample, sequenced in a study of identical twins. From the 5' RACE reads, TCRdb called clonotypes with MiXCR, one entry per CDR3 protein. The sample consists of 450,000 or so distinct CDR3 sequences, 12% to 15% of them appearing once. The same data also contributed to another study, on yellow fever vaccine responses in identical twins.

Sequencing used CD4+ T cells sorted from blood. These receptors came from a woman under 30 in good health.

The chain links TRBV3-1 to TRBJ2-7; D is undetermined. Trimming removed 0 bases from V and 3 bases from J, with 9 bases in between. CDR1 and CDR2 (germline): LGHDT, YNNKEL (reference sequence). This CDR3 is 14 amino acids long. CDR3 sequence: CASSQESAIYEQYF. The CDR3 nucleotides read TGTGCCAGCAGCCAAGAATCGGCTATCTACGAGCAGTACTTC.

The CDR3 DNA is TGCAGTGCTATCCGGGACACCGGAGAGACCCAGTACTTC. Its protein is CSAIRDTGETQYF. V usage is TRBV20-1 and J usage is TRBJ2-5; perhaps TRBD1 as D (6 bases). Trimming stripped 4 bases from V and 4 bases from J, with 13 bases between. The germline V gene has CDR1 DFQATT and CDR2 SNEGSKA (reference sequence). This CDR3 spans 13 amino acids.

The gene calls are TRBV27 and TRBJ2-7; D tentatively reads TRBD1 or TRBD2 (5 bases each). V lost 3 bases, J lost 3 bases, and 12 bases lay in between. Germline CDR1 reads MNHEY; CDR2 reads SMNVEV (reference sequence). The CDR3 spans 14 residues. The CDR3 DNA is TGTGCCAGCAGTTTCGGGGCGGGCAGCTACGAGCAGTACTTC. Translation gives CASSFGAGSYEQYF.

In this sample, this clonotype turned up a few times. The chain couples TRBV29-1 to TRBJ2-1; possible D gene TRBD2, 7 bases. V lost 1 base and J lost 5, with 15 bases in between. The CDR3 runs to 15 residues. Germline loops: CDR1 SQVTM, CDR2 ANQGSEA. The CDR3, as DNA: TGCAGCGTTGAAGCGATGGGGGGGCCTAACAATGAGCAGTTCTTC. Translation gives CSVEAMGGPNNEQFF.

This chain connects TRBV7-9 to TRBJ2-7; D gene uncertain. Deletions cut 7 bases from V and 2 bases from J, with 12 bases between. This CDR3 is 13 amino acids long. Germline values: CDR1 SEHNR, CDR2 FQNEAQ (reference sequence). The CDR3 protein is CASTPGPPYEQYF. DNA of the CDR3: TGTGCCAGCACCCCGGGCCCTCCCTACGAGCAGTACTTC.

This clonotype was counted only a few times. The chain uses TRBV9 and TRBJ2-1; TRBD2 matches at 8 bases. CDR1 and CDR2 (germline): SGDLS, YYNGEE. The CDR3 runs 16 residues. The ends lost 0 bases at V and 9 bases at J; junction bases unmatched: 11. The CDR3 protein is CASSVDVAGGSIEQFF. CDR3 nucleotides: TGTGCCAGCAGCGTAGATGTGGCGGGGGGCTCAATTGAGCAGTTCTTC.

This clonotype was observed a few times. The CDR3: CASSPRTSGLYNEQFF. The CDR3 bases are TGTGCCAGCTCACCACGGACTAGCGGTCTCTACAATGAGCAGTTCTTC. The chain joins TRBV18 to TRBJ2-1; 10 positions agree with TRBD2. There are 16 residues in the CDR3. In germline, CDR1 is KGHSH, CDR2 LQKENI. J gave up 3 bases and V 1 base, and 3 bases lay outside the gene matches.

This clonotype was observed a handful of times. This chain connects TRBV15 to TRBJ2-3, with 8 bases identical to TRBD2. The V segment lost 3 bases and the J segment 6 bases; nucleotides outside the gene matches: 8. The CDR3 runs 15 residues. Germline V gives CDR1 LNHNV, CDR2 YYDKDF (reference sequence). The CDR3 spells CATSRSREDWDTQYF. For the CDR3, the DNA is TGTGCCACCAGCAGGTCGCGGGAGGATTGGGATACGCAGTATTTT.